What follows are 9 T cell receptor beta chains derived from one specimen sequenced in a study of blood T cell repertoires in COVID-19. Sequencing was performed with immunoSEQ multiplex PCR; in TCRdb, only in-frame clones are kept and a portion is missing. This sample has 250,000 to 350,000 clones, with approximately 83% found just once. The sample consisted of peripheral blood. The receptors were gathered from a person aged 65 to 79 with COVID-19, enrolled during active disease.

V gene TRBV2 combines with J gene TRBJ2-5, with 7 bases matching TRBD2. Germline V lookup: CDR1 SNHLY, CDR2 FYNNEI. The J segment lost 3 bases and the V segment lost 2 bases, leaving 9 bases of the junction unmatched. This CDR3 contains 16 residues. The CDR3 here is CASSEMGLLSEETQYF. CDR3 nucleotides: TGTGCCAGCAGTGAAATGGGACTATTAAGTGAAGAGACCCAGTACTTC.

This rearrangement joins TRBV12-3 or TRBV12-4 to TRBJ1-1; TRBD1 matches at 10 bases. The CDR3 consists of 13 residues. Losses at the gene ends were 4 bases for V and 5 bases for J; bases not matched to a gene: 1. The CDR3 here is CASSSGQGTEAFF. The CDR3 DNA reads TGTGCCAGCAGTTCGGGACAGGGGACTGAAGCTTTCTTT.

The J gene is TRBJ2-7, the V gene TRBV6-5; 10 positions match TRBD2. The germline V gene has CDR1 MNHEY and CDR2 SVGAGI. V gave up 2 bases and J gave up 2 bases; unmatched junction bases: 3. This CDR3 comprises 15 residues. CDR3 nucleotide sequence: TGTGCCAGCAGTTACGGCACTAGCGGGACCTACGAGCAGTACTTC. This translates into CASSYGTSGTYEQYF.

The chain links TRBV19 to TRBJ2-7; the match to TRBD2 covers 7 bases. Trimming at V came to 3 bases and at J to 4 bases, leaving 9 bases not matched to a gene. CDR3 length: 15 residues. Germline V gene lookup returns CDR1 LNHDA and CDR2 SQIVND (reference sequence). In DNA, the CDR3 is TGTGCCAGTAGTATCAGGGCGGGAGAGGGGTACGAGCAGTACTTC. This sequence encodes CASSIRAGEGYEQYF.

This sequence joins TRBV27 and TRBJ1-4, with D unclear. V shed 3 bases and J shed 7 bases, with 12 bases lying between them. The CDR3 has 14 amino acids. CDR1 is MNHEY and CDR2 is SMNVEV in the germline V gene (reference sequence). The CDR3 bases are TGTGCCAGCAGTTTGTCGGCTCGGGGTGAAAAACTGTTTTTT. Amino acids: CASSLSARGEKLFF.

The CDR3 sequence: CASSYFRTGYTF. CDR3 in DNA: TGTGCCAGCAGTTATTTCAGGACAGGCTACACCTTC. V is TRBV6-2 or TRBV6-3 and J is TRBJ1-2; possibly TRBD1 for D (5 bases). The V gene's germline CDR1 is MNHEY and CDR2 SVGEGT. The CDR3 contains 12 residues. The V end was cut by 3 bases, the J end by 8 bases, with 10 bases between.

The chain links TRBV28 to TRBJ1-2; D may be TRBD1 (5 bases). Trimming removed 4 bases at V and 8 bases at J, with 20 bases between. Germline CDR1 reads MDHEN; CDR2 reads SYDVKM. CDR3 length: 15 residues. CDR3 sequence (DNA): TGTGCCAGCAGTTCCTTAGGACCCTGGAGGGGCGGCTACACCTTC. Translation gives CASSSLGPWRGGYTF.

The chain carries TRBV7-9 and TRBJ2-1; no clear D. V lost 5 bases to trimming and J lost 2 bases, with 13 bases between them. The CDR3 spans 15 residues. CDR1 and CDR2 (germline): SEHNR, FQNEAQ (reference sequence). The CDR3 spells CASSPDKIPYNEQFF. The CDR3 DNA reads TGTGCCAGCAGCCCAGACAAAATCCCCTACAATGAGCAGTTCTTC.

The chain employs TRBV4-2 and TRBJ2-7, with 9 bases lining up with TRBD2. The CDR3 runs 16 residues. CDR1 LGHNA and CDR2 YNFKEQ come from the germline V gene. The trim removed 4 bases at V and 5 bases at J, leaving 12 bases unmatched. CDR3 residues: CASSPRLTSGAHEQYF. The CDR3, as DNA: TGTGCCAGCAGCCCCCGGCTGACTAGCGGAGCCCACGAGCAGTACTTC.